This T cell receptor (beta chain) was recovered during a study of T cell responses to AZD1222 COVID-19 vaccine. Turning to the study itself: Pooling of second doses given at about 4 or about 12 weeks was done. Study-wide results and limits: Vaccination with two AZD1222 doses was followed by a rise in Spike-specific TCR breadth and depth. Unmutated variant regions are reportedly targeted by nearly half of spike-specific TCRs. There were mostly white British donors and more females than males, and clonal diversity was possibly underestimated.

This clone was detected a few times. Its target is unknown. The CDR3 is made up of 15 amino acids. In germline, CDR1 is SGDLS, CDR2 YYNGEE. Between the trimmed V and J ends, which lost 4 bases and 3 bases, there was a span of 14 bases. Some clones are missing from TCRdb's copy, which holds only in-frame ones; the method was immunoSEQ multiplex PCR. The table includes 40,000 to 45,000 clones, 83% detected once. The V call is TRBV9, the J call TRBJ1-5; D might be TRBD1 (5 bases). The sequence derives from an adult in good health. Sequencing used peripheral blood, obtained on day 0 of AZD1222 vaccination. The CDR3 here is CASSPAGLPNQPQHF. CDR3 coding DNA: TGTGCCAGCAGCCCCGCAGGGTTACCCAATCAGCCCCAGCATTTT.